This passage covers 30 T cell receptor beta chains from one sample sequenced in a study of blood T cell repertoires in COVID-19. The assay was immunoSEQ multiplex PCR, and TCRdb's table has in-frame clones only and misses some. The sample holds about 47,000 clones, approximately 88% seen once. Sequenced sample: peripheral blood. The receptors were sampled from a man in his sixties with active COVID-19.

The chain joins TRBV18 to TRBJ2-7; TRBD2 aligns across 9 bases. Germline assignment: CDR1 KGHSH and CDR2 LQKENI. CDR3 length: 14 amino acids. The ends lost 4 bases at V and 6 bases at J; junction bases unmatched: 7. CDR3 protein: CASSQSGLASEQYF. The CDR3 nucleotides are TGTGCCAGCTCACAATCGGGACTAGCATCCGAGCAGTACTTC.

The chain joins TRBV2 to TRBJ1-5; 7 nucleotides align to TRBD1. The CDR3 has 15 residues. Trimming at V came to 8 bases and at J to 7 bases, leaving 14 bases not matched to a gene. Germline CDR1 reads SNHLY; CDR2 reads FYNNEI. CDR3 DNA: TGTGCCAGCTCCGACCAGGGGGGTAGTGGACAGCCCCAGCATTTT. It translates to CASSDQGGSGQPQHF.

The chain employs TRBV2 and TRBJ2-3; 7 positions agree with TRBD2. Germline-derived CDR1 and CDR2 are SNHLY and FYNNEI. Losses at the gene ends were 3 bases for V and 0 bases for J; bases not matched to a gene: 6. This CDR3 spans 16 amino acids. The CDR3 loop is CASSESLAGSTDTQYF. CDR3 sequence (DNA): TGTGCCAGCAGTGAGTCATTAGCGGGTAGCACAGATACGCAGTATTTT.

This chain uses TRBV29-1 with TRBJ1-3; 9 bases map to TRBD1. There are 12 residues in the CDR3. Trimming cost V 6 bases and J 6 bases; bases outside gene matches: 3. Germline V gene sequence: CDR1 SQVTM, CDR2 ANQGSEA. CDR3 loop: CSVRTGVNTIYF. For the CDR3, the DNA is TGCAGCGTCCGGACAGGGGTAAACACCATATATTTT. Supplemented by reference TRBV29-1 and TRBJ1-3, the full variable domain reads SAVISQKPSRDICQRGTSLTIQCQVDSQVTMMFWYRQQPGQSLTLIATANQGSEATYESGFVIDKFPISRPNLTFSTLTVSNMSPEDSSIYLCSVRTGVNTIYFGEGSWLTVV.

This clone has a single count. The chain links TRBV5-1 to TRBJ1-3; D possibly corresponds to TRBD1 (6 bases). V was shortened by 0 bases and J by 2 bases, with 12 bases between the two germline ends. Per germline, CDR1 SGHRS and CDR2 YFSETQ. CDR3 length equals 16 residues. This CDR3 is CASSLGRGRAGNTIYF. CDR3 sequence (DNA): TGCGCCAGCAGCTTGGGGCGGGGGCGAGCTGGAAACACCATATATTTT.

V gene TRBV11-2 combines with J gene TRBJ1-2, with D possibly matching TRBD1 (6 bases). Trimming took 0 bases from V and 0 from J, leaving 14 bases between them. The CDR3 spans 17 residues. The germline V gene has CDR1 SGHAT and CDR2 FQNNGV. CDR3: CASSLDLGGPTNYGYTF. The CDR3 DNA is TGTGCCAGCAGCTTAGATCTCGGGGGGCCCACTAACTATGGCTACACCTTC.

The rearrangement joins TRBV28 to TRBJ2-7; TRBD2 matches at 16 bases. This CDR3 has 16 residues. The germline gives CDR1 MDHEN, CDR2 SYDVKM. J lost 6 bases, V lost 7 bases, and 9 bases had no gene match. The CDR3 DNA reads TGTGCCAGCACCGACCCGGGACTAGCGGGGGGGGGCGAGCAGTACTTC. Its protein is CASTDPGLAGGGEQYF.

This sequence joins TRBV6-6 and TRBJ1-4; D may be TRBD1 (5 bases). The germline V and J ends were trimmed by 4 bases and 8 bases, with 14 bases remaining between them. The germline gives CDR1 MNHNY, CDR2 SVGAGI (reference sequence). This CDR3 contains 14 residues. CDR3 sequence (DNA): TGTGCCAGCAGTTTAAGGGGCTTCGGAGAAAAACTGTTTTTT. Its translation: CASSLRGFGEKLFF.

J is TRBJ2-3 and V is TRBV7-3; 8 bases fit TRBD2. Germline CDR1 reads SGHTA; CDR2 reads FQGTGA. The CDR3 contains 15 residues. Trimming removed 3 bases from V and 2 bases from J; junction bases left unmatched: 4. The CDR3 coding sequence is TGTGCCAGCAGCTTCGGGGGGGTCGACACAGATACGCAGTATTTT. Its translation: CASSFGGVDTDTQYF.

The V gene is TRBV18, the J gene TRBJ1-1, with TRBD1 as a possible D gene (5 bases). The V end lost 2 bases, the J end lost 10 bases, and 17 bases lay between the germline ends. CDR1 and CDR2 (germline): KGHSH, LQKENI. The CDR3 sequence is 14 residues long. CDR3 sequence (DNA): TGTGCCAGCTCACCAGGCAGGGAGGGGTTCGGAGCTTTCTTT. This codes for CASSPGREGFGAFF.

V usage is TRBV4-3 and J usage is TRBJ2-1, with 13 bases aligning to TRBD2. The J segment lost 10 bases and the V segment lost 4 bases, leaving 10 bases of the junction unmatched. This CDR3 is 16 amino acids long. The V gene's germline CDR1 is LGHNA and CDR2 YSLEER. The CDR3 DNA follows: TGCGCCAGCAGCCTAGACGGGACTAGCGGGACAGGGGAGCAGTTCTTC. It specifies CASSLDGTSGTGEQFF.

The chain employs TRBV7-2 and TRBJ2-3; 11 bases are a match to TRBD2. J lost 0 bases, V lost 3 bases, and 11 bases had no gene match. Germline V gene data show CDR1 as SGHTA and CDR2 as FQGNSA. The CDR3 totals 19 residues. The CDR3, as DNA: TGTGCCAGCAGCTTTCCACCTAGCGGGGGGTCTGTTAGCACAGATACGCAGTATTTT. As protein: CASSFPPSGGSVSTDTQYF.

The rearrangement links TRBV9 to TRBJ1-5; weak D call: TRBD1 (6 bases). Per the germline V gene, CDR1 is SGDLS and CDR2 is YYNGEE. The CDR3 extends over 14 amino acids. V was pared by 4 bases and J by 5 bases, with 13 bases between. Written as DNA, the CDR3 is TGTGCCAGCAGCTCTGGGGGGGGGCATCAGCCCCAGCATTTT. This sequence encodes CASSSGGGHQPQHF.

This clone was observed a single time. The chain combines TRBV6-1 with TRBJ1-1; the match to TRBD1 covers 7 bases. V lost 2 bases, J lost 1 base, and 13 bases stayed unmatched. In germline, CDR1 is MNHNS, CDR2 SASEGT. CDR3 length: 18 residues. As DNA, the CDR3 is TGTGCCAGCAGTGAAAGTGGTTTAAGGGGGCCGTCGAACACTGAAGCTTTCTTT. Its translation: CASSESGLRGPSNTEAFF.

The CDR3 reads CASSSRLAGDRETQYF. CDR3 sequence (DNA): TGTGCCAGCAGCTCCAGACTAGCGGGGGACCGGGAGACCCAGTACTTC. This sequence joins TRBV11-3 and TRBJ2-5; 12 bases match TRBD2. This CDR3 region has 16 residues. The V gene end was trimmed by 4 bases and the J gene end by 5 bases; junction bases not matched to a gene: 8. Germline CDR1 reads SGHNT; CDR2 reads YENEEA.

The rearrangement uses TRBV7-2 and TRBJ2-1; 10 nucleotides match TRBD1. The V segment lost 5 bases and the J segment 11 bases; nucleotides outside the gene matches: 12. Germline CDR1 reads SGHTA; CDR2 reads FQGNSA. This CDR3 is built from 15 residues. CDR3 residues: CASSPTTGGGWQQFF. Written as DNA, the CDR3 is TGTGCCAGCAGCCCCACGACAGGGGGCGGTTGGCAGCAGTTCTTC.

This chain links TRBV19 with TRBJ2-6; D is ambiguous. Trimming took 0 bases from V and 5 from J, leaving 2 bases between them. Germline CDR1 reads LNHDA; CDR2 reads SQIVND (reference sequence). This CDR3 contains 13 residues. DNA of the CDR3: TGTGCCAGTAGTATAGATAGGGCCAACGTCCTGACTTTC. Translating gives CASSIDRANVLTF. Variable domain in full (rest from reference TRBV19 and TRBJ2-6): DGGITQSPKYLFRKEGQNVTLSCEQNLNHDAMYWYRQDPGQGLRLIYYSQIVNDFQKGDIAEGYSVSREKKESFPLTVTSAQKNPTAFYLCASSIDRANVLTFGAGSRLTVL.

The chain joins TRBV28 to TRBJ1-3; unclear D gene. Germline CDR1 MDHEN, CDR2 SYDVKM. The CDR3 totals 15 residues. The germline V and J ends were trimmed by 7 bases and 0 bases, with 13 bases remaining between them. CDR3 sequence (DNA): TGTGCCAGCATCACCTCCTTTAGCTCTGGAAACACCATATATTTT. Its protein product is CASITSFSSGNTIYF.

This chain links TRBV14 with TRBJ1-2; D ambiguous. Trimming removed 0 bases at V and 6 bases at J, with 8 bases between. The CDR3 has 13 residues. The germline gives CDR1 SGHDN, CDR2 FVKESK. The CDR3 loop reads CASSQDLFDGYTF. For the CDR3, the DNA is TGTGCCAGCAGCCAAGACTTGTTCGATGGCTACACCTTC.

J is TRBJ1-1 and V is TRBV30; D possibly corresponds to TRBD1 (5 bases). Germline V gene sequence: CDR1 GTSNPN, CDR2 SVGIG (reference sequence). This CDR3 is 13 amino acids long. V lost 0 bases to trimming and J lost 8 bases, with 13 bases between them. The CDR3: CAWSVIGRGEAFF. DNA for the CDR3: TGTGCCTGGAGTGTTATTGGTAGGGGAGAAGCTTTCTTT.

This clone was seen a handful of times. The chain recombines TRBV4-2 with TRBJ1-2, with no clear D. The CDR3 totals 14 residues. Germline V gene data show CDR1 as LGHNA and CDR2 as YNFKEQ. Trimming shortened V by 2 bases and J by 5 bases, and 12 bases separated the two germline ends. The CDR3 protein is CASSQRSGEYGYTF. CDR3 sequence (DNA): TGTGCCAGCAGCCAAAGGTCCGGAGAATATGGCTACACCTTC.

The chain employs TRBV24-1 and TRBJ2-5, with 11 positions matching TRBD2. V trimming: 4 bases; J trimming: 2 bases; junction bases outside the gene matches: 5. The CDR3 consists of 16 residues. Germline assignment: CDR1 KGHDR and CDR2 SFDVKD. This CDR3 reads CATSDPGTSGQETQYF. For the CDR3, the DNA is TGTGCCACCAGTGACCCCGGGACTAGCGGTCAAGAGACCCAGTACTTC.

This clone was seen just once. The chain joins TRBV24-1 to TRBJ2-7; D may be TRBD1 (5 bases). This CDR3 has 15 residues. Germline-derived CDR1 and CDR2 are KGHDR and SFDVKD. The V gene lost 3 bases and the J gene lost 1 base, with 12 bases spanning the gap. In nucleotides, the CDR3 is TGTGCCACCAGTGATCCAGGGCGCAGTTCCTACGAGCAGTACTTC. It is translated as CATSDPGRSSYEQYF.

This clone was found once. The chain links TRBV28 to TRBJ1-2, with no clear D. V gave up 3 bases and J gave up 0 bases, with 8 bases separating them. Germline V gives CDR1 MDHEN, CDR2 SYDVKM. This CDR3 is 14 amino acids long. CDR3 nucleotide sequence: TGTGCCAGCAGTTTCACAAAAACTAACTATGGCTACACCTTC. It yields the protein CASSFTKTNYGYTF.

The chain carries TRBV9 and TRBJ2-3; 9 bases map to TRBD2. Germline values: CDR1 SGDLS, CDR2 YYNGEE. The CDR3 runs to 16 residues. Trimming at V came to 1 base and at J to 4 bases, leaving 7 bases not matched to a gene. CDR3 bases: TGTGCCAGCAGCGTACGGGCTAGCGGGAATCCAGATACGCAGTATTTT. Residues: CASSVRASGNPDTQYF.

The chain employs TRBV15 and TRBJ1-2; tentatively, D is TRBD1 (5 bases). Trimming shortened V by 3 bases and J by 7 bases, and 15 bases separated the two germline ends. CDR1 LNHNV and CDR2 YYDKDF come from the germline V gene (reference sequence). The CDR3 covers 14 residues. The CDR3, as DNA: TGTGCCACCAGCAGGGACATAATGGGCCGTGGCTACACCTTC. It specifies CATSRDIMGRGYTF.

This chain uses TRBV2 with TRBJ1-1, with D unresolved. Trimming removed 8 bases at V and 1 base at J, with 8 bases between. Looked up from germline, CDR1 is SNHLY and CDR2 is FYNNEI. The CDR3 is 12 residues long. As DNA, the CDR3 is TGTGCCAGCCAGTCACGGAACACTGAAGCTTTCTTT. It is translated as CASQSRNTEAFF.

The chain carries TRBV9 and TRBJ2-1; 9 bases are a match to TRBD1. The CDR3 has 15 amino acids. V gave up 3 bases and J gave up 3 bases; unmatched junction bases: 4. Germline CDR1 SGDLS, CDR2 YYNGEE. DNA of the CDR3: TGTGCCAGCAGCGCTCAGGGACAGGGCTACAATGAGCAGTTCTTC. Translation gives CASSAQGQGYNEQFF.

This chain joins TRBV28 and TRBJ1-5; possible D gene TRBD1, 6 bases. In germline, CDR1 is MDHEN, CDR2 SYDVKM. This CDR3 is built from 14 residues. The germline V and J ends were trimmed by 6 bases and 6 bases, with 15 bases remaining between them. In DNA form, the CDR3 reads TGTGCCAGCAGGACAGGTCCCAGGGGTCAGCCCCAGCATTTT. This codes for CASRTGPRGQPQHF.

CDR3 amino acids: CATSRDPGVQETQYF. The CDR3 DNA follows: TGTGCCACCAGCAGAGATCCGGGGGTCCAAGAGACCCAGTACTTC. This chain links TRBV15 with TRBJ2-5, with D perhaps TRBD2 (6 bases). This CDR3 comprises 15 residues. V lost 0 bases, J lost 1 base, and 9 bases lay in between. CDR1 is LNHNV, CDR2 YYDKDF, per germline (reference sequence).